This is a list of T cell receptor beta chains from one sample in a study of CXCR3-negative and CXCR3-positive naive CD8 T cells. TCRdb reanalyzed the 5' RACE reads, giving one entry per CDR3 protein sequence and no DNA. Its table lists some 5,000 distinct CDR3 sequences. The sequenced sample was naive CXCR3+ CD8+ T cells from blood. The receptors shown here come from a human donor in good health. Some clones in this sample may be carry-over from other donors' samples. The CDR3 runs from the conserved cysteine through the conserved F or W. The order of the fields is J gene, clone size, V gene, CDR3 protein. Clone size is shown for a subset of rows, as once, few, many or a class of expanded clone.

TRBJ1-5 medium-sized TRBV15 CATSRSRDNQPQHF
TRBJ2-7 medium-sized TRBV6-5 CASSYPGPPYEQYF
TRBJ2-7 large TRBV27 CASSLSIGTRHYEQYF
TRBJ2-3 NA TRBV4-3 CASSQLGSQGRADTQYF
TRBJ2-1 medium-sized TRBV25-1 CASSATGGVLYNEQFF
TRBJ2-3 medium-sized TRBV4-2 CASSQVEGLAGETDTQYF
TRBJ1-1 medium-sized TRBV27 CASSFQGAATEAFF
TRBJ1-1 medium-sized TRBV6-6 CASTTGATEAFF
TRBJ1-2 NA TRBV4-1 CASSQVVSYGYTF
TRBJ2-5 NA TRBV7-2 CASTAVGLAVSRETQYF
TRBJ2-1 medium-sized TRBV7-2 CASSLAGGPSGEQFF
TRBJ2-3 NA TRBV2 CASSEESPGLREPSDTQYF
TRBJ2-3 NA TRBV5-1 CASSLDSYSTSTDTQYF
TRBJ2-3 NA TRBV12-3/TRBV12-4 CASSLVASGRDTDTQYF
TRBJ2-2 NA TRBV20-1 CSAEGLAGAGMGELFF
TRBJ1-2 NA TRBV9 CASTSRVAGYTF
TRBJ2-1 large TRBV9 CASSLPRDSSYNEQFF
TRBJ2-7 medium-sized TRBV27 CASGNTGADEQYF
TRBJ2-7 NA TRBV4-3 CASSQDSSGRDEQYF
TRBJ2-1 medium-sized TRBV6-2/TRBV6-3 CASSYWTSGWAYNEQFF
TRBJ1-5 NA TRBV3-1 CASSQGRGNQPQHF
TRBJ2-5 NA TRBV7-2 CASSEGLLTWETQYF
TRBJ2-7 NA TRBV29-1 CSVQGQAYEQYF
TRBJ1-5 NA TRBV29-1 CSVGRDNQPQHF
TRBJ1-1 NA TRBV6-2/TRBV6-3 CASSPERGEAFF
TRBJ1-1 NA TRBV29-1 CSVEDPGGGRDTEAFF
TRBJ2-1 NA TRBV4-1 CASSPLTLNEQFF
TRBJ1-2 medium-sized TRBV7-9 CASSSGLTLNYGYTF
TRBJ2-1 medium-sized TRBV6-2/TRBV6-3 CASGGLGLYNEQFF
TRBJ2-5 NA TRBV29-1 CSVEVYGETQYF
TRBJ2-3 NA TRBV2 CASSEHSTSTDTQYF
TRBJ2-1 NA TRBV4-3 CASSQESPSSYNEQFF
TRBJ1-5 NA TRBV7-9 CASSPGQGNQPQHF
TRBJ1-1 NA TRBV5-1 CASSFRQGANTEAFF
TRBJ2-4 medium-sized TRBV15 CATSRDTDYRGPNIQYF
TRBJ1-2 NA TRBV29-1 CSVDTDSYYGYTF
TRBJ2-7 NA TRBV29-1 CSPREGARHEQYF
TRBJ1-2 medium-sized TRBV20-1 CSANRDVYGYTF
TRBJ1-1 NA TRBV27 CASSYMTDGAEAFF
TRBJ1-1 medium-sized TRBV21-1 CASRTGILPEAFF
TRBJ2-1 medium-sized TRBV29-1 CSGDGTSGSRYNEQFF
TRBJ2-3 NA TRBV11-3 CASSLSGADTQYF
TRBJ2-7 NA TRBV27 CASSLATVSSYEQYF
TRBJ2-1 NA TRBV20-1 CSARDKFSDLYNEQFF
TRBJ1-2 medium-sized TRBV29-1 CSAPEGGYGYTF
TRBJ2-7 NA TRBV7-9 CACSLIPDRDYEQYF
TRBJ1-5 NA TRBV7-9 CASSTDESYQPQHF
TRBJ2-2 medium-sized TRBV7-8 CASSLGGQGTGELFF
TRBJ2-7 NA TRBV10-3 CAIKDQRYEQYF
TRBJ2-2 NA TRBV6-2/TRBV6-3 CASSRYPGGTGELFF
TRBJ2-7 medium-sized TRBV27 CASSPGQALTSPYF
TRBJ1-1 medium-sized TRBV29-1 CSAEKNTEAFF